This record concerns one T cell receptor beta chain sequence. No antigen is known for it. No base quality information exists; no much larger clone differs at one position. The entry originates in a study of regulatory T cells in long-lasting Graves disease (dated by TCRdb to 2020 to 2023). For the study in its entirety: Persistent Graves' disease was defined as persistently positive TSH receptor autoantibodies together with antithyroid drug treatment for over 5 years. A total of 33 samples were covered by TCR sequencing, comprising approximately 13 persistent and some 20 newly diagnosed Graves' disease patients. This study used TCR sequencing and RNA sequencing of peripheral blood to compare persistent Graves' disease patients against newly diagnosed Graves' disease patients. Antithyroid drugs had been taken for 8.5 to 11 years on average by persistent Graves' disease patients in the clinical cohort. The study was registered as a clinical trial and conducted in China.

The CDR3 runs 14 residues from the cysteine to the phenylalanine. The retained sequence is limited to the CDR3, 42 bases, with the frame set at the first base. Relative to germline, V is 1 base shorter and J is 0 bases shorter, with 7 bases between their ends. CDR1 and CDR2 are drawn from the germline V gene: SGHRS, YFSETQ. Library method: multiplex PCR. Sequencing relied on an Illumina HiSeq 4000. CDR3 regions were amplified by Arm-PCR with iRepertoire HTBI primers to construct TCR beta libraries. Before sequencing, the PCR products went through gel purification. The study's processing was this. Across samples, roughly 60 TRBV and 13 to 15 TRBJ segments were identified and used for gene usage analysis of CDR3 amino acid clonotypes. COPE and FqMerger were used to merge the filtered high-quality paired reads into contigs. Contigs were aligned with BLAST to IMGT TRBV, TRBD and TRBJ reference genes, and CDR3 was defined per IMGT. Any clonotype with a frequency above 0.1% was classified as a highly expanded clone. Shannon entropy served as the measure of repertoire diversity, while the Gini coefficient captured V-J evenness. A clonotype found in more than one individual was treated as public. The public reads were reanalyzed by TCRdb: fastp trimming at Q25, MiXCR alignment, in-frame beta chains only. Entries that share a CDR3 protein sequence are merged under the most common genes and DNA. The V and J calls here are based on TCRdb, not the publication. For this sample the table gives a few hundred thousand distinct CDR3 sequences, of which about 25% were detected only once. About a quarter of the sample is in the top ten clones.

What the study reported, not specific to this receptor: Peripheral blood alone was examined, since thyroid tissue, which constituted the primary lesion, could not be accessed. TRBV28, TRBJ1-2 and TRBJ2-5 were preferentially used in persistent disease, while TRBV20-1 and TRBJ2-1 were favored in newly diagnosed disease. Compared with newly diagnosed patients, patients with persistent Graves' disease had lower TCR Shannon entropy and fewer highly expanded clones, which suggests clonal expansion. Patients with persistent disease shared more public clonotypes (approximately 2,500) than newly diagnosed patients did (nearly 1,000). Only the TCR beta chain was sequenced and analyzed. As a limitation, the authors acknowledged that the small sample size may reduce accuracy.

The sample's time point label, in plain terms: persistent/refractory GD, antithyroid drugs over 5 years with positive TRAb. For both TCR sequencing and RNA sequencing, RNA was extracted from PBMCs using TRIzol. The diagnosis of Graves' disease followed American Thyroid Association guidelines. Patients for the study were recruited at an endocrinology department in Xi'an, China. Each patient gave 7 to 9.5 milliliters of peripheral blood, collected in an EDTA anticoagulant tube. PBMCs were isolated by Ficoll Paque Plus density gradient separation without further T cell sorting. An Agilent 2100 Bioanalyzer and agarose gel were used to assess RNA quality, and a NanoDrop 2000 was used to measure RNA concentration.

The sample here was peripheral blood mononuclear cells (PBMCs), taken when the disease was refractory, from a patient treated with antithyroid drugs. This clonotype was obtained from a female donor with Graves disease. The sequence links TRBV5-1 to TRBJ1-2, with no reliable assignment of the D segment. The CDR3 in this case is CASSLTPTNYGYTF. The nucleotides are TGCGCCAGCAGCTTGACACCCACTAACTATGGCTACACCTTC.